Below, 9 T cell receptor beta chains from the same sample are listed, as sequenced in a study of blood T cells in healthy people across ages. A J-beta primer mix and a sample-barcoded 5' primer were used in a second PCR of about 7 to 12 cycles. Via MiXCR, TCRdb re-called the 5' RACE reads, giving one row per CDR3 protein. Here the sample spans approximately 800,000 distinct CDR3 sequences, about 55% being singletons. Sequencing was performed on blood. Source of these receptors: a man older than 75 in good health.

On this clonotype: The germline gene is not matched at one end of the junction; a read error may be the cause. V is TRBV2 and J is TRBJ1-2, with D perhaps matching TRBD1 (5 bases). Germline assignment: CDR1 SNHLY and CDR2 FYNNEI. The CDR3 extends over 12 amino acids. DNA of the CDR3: TGTGCCAGCAGTAAAGCCCCAGGGGGCTACACCTTC. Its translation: CASSKAPGGYTF.

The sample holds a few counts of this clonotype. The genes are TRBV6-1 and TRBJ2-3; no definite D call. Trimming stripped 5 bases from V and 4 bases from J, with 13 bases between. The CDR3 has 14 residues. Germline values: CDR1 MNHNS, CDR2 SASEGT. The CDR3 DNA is TGTGCCAGCAGTCCCGCACCGGACGCAGATACGCAGTATTTT. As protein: CASSPAPDADTQYF.

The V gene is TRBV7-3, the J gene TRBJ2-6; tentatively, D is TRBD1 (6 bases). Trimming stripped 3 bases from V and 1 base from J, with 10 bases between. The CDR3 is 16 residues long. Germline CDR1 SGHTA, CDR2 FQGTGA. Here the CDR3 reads CASSFPGQSGANVLTF. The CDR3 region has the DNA TGTGCCAGCAGCTTTCCCGGACAGTCTGGGGCCAACGTCCTGACTTTC. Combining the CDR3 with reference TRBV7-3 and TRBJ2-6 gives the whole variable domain GAGVSQTPSNKVTEKGKYVELRCDPISGHTALYWYRQSLGQGPEFLIYFQGTGAADDSGLPNDRFFAVRPEGSVSTLKIQRTERGDSAVYLCASSFPGQSGANVLTFGAGSRLTVL.

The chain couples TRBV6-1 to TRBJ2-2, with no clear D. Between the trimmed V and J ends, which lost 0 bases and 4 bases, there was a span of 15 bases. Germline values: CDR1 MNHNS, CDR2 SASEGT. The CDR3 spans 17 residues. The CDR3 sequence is CASSEAGLIVGTGELFF. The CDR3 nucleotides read TGTGCCAGCAGTGAAGCGGGTTTAATCGTCGGCACCGGGGAGCTGTTTTTT.

For the CDR3, the DNA is TGTGCCAGCAGCTTCCTAGTTGGGATAATGGGCACTGAAGCTTTCTTT. Protein sequence: CASSFLVGIMGTEAFF. The genes are TRBV7-9 and TRBJ1-1; D unclear. The CDR3 totals 16 residues. CDR1 SEHNR and CDR2 FQNEAQ come from the germline V gene (reference sequence). V was cut by 3 bases and J by 4 bases, with 18 bases left in between.

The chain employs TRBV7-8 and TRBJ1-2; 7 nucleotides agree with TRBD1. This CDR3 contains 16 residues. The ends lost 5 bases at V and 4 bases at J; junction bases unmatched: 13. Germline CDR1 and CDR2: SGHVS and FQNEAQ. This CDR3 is CASSPRSPTGPYGYTF. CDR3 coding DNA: TGTGCCAGCAGCCCCCGTTCCCCGACAGGGCCCTATGGCTACACCTTC.

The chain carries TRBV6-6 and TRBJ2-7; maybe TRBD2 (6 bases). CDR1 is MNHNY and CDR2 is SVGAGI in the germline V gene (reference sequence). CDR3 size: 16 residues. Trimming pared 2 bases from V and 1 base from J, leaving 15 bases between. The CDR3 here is CASSYSSREVSYEQYF. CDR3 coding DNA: TGTGCCAGCAGTTACAGTAGCAGGGAGGTATCCTACGAGCAGTACTTC.

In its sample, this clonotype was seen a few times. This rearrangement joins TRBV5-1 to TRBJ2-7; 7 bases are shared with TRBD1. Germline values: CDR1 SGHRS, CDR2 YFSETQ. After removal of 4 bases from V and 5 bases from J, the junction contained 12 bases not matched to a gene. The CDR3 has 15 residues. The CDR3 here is CASSLWGQPEHEQYF. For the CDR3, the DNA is TGCGCCAGCAGCCTATGGGGACAGCCAGAACACGAGCAGTACTTC. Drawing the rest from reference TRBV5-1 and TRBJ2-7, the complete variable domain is KAGVTQTPRYLIKTRGQQVTLSCSPISGHRSVSWYQQTPGQGLQFLFEYFSETQRNKGNFPGRFSGRQFSNSRSEMNVSTLELGDSALYLCASSLWGQPEHEQYFGPGTRLTVT.

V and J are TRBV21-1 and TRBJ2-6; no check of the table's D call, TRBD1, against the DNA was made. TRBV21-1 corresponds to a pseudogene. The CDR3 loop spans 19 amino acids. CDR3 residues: CASSTPKGHPRSGANVLTF. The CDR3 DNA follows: TGTGCCAGCAGCACCCCAAAGGGACACCCTCGCTCTGGGGCCAACGTCCTGACTTTC.